The rows below give T cell receptor beta chains drawn from one sample of a study of T cell responses to AZD1222 COVID-19 vaccine. Here immunoSEQ multiplex PCR was the method, and the copy in TCRdb shows in-frame clones only, minus some. Of about 75,000 clones in the sample, approximately 88% were seen once. Here the sequenced sample was peripheral blood, taken 28 days after the second dose of the MenACWY control vaccine. These TCRs come from an adult who received the MenACWY meningococcal vaccine as a control. The CDR3 runs from the conserved cysteine through the conserved F or W. D genes are given only for firm matches. Size tells how often a clone was seen (once, few, many) or the class of an expanded clone, and some rows leave it out.

clone_size: .
d_call: .
v_call: TRBV5-4
j_call: TRBJ2-7
cdr3_nt: TGTGCCAGCAGCTTGGATCTCTCCTACGAGCAGTACTTC
cdr3_aa: CASSLDLSYEQYF

clone_size: .
d_call: .
v_call: TRBV7-2
j_call: TRBJ1-5
cdr3_nt: TGTGCCAGCAGCTTAGGCCCGACTGATCAGCCCCAGCATTTT
cdr3_aa: CASSLGPTDQPQHF

clone_size: .
d_call: .
v_call: TRBV7-9
j_call: TRBJ2-5
cdr3_nt: TGTGCCAGCAGCTTAGGCTGGGCTGAGGGGGGGACCCAGTACTTC
cdr3_aa: CASSLGWAEGGTQYF

clone_size: .
d_call: .
v_call: TRBV7-2
j_call: TRBJ2-1
cdr3_nt: TGTGCCAGCAGCTGGGCGGCTACGGGCGATGAGCAGTTCTTC
cdr3_aa: CASSWAATGDEQFF

clone_size: .
d_call: .
v_call: TRBV24-1
j_call: TRBJ1-4
cdr3_nt: TGTGCCACCAGTGATTTGCATGAGGGAGGGCGGATGAATGAAAAACTGTTTTTT
cdr3_aa: CATSDLHEGGRMNEKLFF

clone_size: .
d_call: .
v_call: TRBV6-2/TRBV6-3
j_call: TRBJ1-1
cdr3_nt: TGTGCCAGCAGTCTCAGTCCGGTTACTGAAGCTTTCTTT
cdr3_aa: CASSLSPVTEAFF

clone_size: medium-sized
d_call: TRBD1
v_call: TRBV6-4
j_call: TRBJ2-2
cdr3_nt: TGTGCCAGCAGTGAGGGACAGGACACCGGGGAGCTGTTTTTT
cdr3_aa: CASSEGQDTGELFF

clone_size: few
d_call: TRBD1
v_call: TRBV19
j_call: TRBJ1-1
cdr3_nt: TGTGCCAGTAGCCGGGACAGCTACATGAACACTGAAGCTTTCTTT
cdr3_aa: CASSRDSYMNTEAFF

clone_size: .
d_call: TRBD1
v_call: TRBV5-1
j_call: TRBJ1-4
cdr3_nt: TGCGCCAGCAGCGGCCGGGACAGGGGTGAGGAAAAACTGTTTTTT
cdr3_aa: CASSGRDRGEEKLFF

clone_size: .
d_call: .
v_call: TRBV24-1
j_call: TRBJ2-1
cdr3_nt: TGTGCCACCAGTATAGCCAACCATGAGCAGTTCTTC
cdr3_aa: CATSIANHEQFF

clone_size: .
d_call: .
v_call: TRBV6-4
j_call: TRBJ1-2
cdr3_nt: TGTGCCAGCAGTGACGGACCTAACAACTATGGCTACACCTTC
cdr3_aa: CASSDGPNNYGYTF

clone_size: .
d_call: .
v_call: TRBV14
j_call: TRBJ2-5
cdr3_nt: TGTGCCAGCAGCCAAGTCAGAGAGACCCAGTACTTC
cdr3_aa: CASSQVRETQYF

clone_size: once
d_call: TRBD1
v_call: TRBV24-1
j_call: TRBJ1-1
cdr3_nt: TGTGCCACCAGTGATTCCCGGACAGGCGACACTGAAGCTTTCTTT
cdr3_aa: CATSDSRTGDTEAFF

clone_size: once
d_call: .
v_call: TRBV30
j_call: TRBJ1-2
cdr3_nt: TGTGCCTGGAGTGCCGGTGGGCAGCCAGCAGTCGACACCTTC
cdr3_aa: CAWSAGGQPAVDTF

clone_size: .
d_call: .
v_call: TRBV6-6
j_call: TRBJ1-5
cdr3_nt: TGTGCCAGCAGCCAGGGACAAGGCAATCAGCCCCAGCATTTT
cdr3_aa: CASSQGQGNQPQHF

clone_size: .
d_call: .
v_call: TRBV14
j_call: TRBJ2-3
cdr3_nt: TGTGCCAGCAGCCAAAGCCGGACAAGAAGCACAGATACGCAGTATTTT
cdr3_aa: CASSQSRTRSTDTQYF

clone_size: .
d_call: .
v_call: TRBV19
j_call: TRBJ1-4
cdr3_nt: TGTGCCAGTAGTATACAGGGTCATCGGGAAAAACTGTTTTTT
cdr3_aa: CASSIQGHREKLFF

clone_size: .
d_call: .
v_call: TRBV28
j_call: TRBJ1-2
cdr3_nt: TGTGCCACTAACTCGGACATTCGCTACACCTTC
cdr3_aa: CATNSDIRYTF

clone_size: .
d_call: .
v_call: TRBV30
j_call: TRBJ1-6
cdr3_nt: TGTGCCTGGAGTGTAAGATTGAGCGGTACCTATAATTCACCCCTCCACTTT
cdr3_aa: CAWSVRLSGTYNSPLHF

clone_size: few
d_call: .
v_call: TRBV7-9
j_call: TRBJ1-4
cdr3_nt: TGTGCCAGCAGCTTAGGTTTCGTAGATGAAAAACTGTTTTTT
cdr3_aa: CASSLGFVDEKLFF

clone_size: .
d_call: .
v_call: TRBV11-3
j_call: TRBJ1-1
cdr3_nt: TGTGCCAGCAGCTTGTATGGGACCTCTGAAGCTTTCTTT
cdr3_aa: CASSLYGTSEAFF

clone_size: .
d_call: .
v_call: TRBV3-1/TRBV3-2
j_call: TRBJ1-2
cdr3_nt: TGTGCCAGCAGCCAAGGGGGGAGTTACACCTTC
cdr3_aa: CASSQGGSYTF

clone_size: .
d_call: TRBD1
v_call: TRBV5-1
j_call: TRBJ1-1
cdr3_nt: TGCGCCAGCAGCTTCCGGACAGGGTTGGGGACTGAAGCTTTCTTT
cdr3_aa: CASSFRTGLGTEAFF

clone_size: few
d_call: .
v_call: TRBV5-4
j_call: TRBJ1-3
cdr3_nt: TGTGCCAGCAGCTTGGCGGTGGGTTCTGGAAACACCATATATTTT
cdr3_aa: CASSLAVGSGNTIYF

clone_size: .
d_call: .
v_call: TRBV7-2
j_call: TRBJ1-2
cdr3_nt: TGTGCCAGCAGCTTAGTGCAGGCCGCTAACTATGGCTACACCTTC
cdr3_aa: CASSLVQAANYGYTF

clone_size: .
d_call: .
v_call: TRBV3-1/TRBV3-2
j_call: TRBJ2-5
cdr3_nt: TGTGCCAGCAGCCAAGATTGGCCCCGCAAGAGTACTCAAGAGACCCAGTACTTC
cdr3_aa: CASSQDWPRKSTQETQYF

clone_size: .
d_call: TRBD2
v_call: TRBV5-1
j_call: TRBJ2-7
cdr3_nt: TGCGCCAGCAGTCCCCGCGGGGGTGCTACCTACGAGCAGTACTTC
cdr3_aa: CASSPRGGATYEQYF

clone_size: .
d_call: .
v_call: TRBV10-3
j_call: TRBJ1-2
cdr3_nt: TGTGCCATCAGCAGGGAAAATTTTAACTATGGCTACACCTTC
cdr3_aa: CAISRENFNYGYTF

clone_size: .
d_call: .
v_call: TRBV9
j_call: TRBJ2-3
cdr3_nt: TGTGCCAGCAGCGTTATGTTCGGGGGCCAAGATACGCAGTATTTT
cdr3_aa: CASSVMFGGQDTQYF

clone_size: .
d_call: TRBD1
v_call: TRBV7-9
j_call: TRBJ1-4
cdr3_nt: TGTGCCAGCAGCCAGGGACAGTCTAATGAAAAACTGTTTTTT
cdr3_aa: CASSQGQSNEKLFF

clone_size: .
d_call: .
v_call: TRBV5-1
j_call: TRBJ2-7
cdr3_nt: TGCGCCAGTACCGCGGACCTCGCTGGGAACGAGCAGTACTTC
cdr3_aa: CASTADLAGNEQYF

clone_size: .
d_call: .
v_call: TRBV3-1/TRBV3-2
j_call: TRBJ2-2
cdr3_nt: TGTGCCAGCAGCCCCGACAGGTCACTTTACTCGAACACCGGGGAGCTGTTTTTT
cdr3_aa: CASSPDRSLYSNTGELFF

clone_size: .
d_call: TRBD1
v_call: TRBV9
j_call: TRBJ1-2
cdr3_nt: TGTGCCAGCACCCGACAGGGCTATGGCTACACCTTC
cdr3_aa: CASTRQGYGYTF

clone_size: .
d_call: .
v_call: TRBV12-5
j_call: TRBJ2-7
cdr3_nt: TGTGCTAGTGGTTTGGTAAGCGGCAGGGGCTACGAGCAGTACTTC
cdr3_aa: CASGLVSGRGYEQYF

clone_size: .
d_call: TRBD2
v_call: TRBV7-2
j_call: TRBJ2-3
cdr3_nt: TGTGCCAGCAGCTTAGTGGCTAGCGGGGGGAGCACAGATACGCAGTATTTT
cdr3_aa: CASSLVASGGSTDTQYF

clone_size: .
d_call: .
v_call: TRBV5-1
j_call: TRBJ1-2
cdr3_nt: TGCGCCAGCAGCTTGGACAGGGCTGGAGGCTACACCTTC
cdr3_aa: CASSLDRAGGYTF

clone_size: .
d_call: .
v_call: TRBV6-5
j_call: TRBJ1-5
cdr3_nt: TGTGCCAGCAGTTACTCCGCCGGATTGCCCCAGCATTTT
cdr3_aa: CASSYSAGLPQHF

clone_size: .
d_call: .
v_call: TRBV5-4
j_call: TRBJ1-2
cdr3_nt: TGTGCCAGCAGCTTGGCGCGGGAACAATATGGCTACACCTTC
cdr3_aa: CASSLAREQYGYTF

clone_size: .
d_call: TRBD1
v_call: TRBV19
j_call: TRBJ1-5
cdr3_nt: TGTGCCAGTAATTTGCCGGGACAGGGCCCTAATCAGCCCCAGCATTTT
cdr3_aa: CASNLPGQGPNQPQHF

clone_size: .
d_call: TRBD1
v_call: TRBV15
j_call: TRBJ1-3
cdr3_nt: TGTGCCACCAGCAGAGGAACAGGGGTAGGAAACACCATATATTTT
cdr3_aa: CATSRGTGVGNTIYF